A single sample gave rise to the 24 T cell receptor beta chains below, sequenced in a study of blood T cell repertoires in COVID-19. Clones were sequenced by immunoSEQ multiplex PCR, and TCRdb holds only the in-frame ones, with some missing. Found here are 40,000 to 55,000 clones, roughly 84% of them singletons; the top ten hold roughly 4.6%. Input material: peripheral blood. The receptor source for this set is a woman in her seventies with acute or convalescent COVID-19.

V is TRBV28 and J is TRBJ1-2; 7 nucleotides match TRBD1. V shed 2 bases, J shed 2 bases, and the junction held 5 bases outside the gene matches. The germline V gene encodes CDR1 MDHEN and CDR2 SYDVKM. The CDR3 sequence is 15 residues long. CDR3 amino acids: CASSLRSTGNYGYTF. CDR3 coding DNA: TGTGCCAGCAGTTTACGCTCGACAGGGAACTATGGCTACACCTTC.

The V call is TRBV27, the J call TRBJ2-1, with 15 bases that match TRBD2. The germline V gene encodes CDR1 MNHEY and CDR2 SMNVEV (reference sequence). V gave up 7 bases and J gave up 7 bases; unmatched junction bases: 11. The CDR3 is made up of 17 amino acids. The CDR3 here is CASTPTGTSGRLNEQFF. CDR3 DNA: TGTGCCAGCACCCCGACCGGGACTAGCGGGAGGCTGAATGAGCAGTTCTTC.

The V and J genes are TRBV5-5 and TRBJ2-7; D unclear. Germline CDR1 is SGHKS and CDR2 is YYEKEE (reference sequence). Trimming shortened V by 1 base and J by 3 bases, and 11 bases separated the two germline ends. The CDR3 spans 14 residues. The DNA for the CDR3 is TGTGCCAGCAGCTTGTCCCCGTTTCGCTACGAGCAGTACTTC. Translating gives CASSLSPFRYEQYF.

CDR3 residues: CAWSGDRSAAGNTIYF. Here the CDR3 DNA reads TGTGCCTGGAGCGGGGACAGGTCAGCGGCTGGAAACACCATATATTTT. The chain carries TRBV30 and TRBJ1-3; TRBD1 matches 8 bases. This CDR3 has 16 residues. With V trimmed by 3 bases and J by 2 bases, 9 bases remained unmatched. Looked up from germline, CDR1 is GTSNPN and CDR2 is SVGIG (reference sequence).

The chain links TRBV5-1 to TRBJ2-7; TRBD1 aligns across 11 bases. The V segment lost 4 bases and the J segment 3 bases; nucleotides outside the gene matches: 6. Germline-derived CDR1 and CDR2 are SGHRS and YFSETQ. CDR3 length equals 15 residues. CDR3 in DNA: TGCGCCAGCAGCCATGGGACAGGGGGAATCTACGAGCAGTACTTC. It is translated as CASSHGTGGIYEQYF. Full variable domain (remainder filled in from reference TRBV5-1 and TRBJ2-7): KAGVTQTPRYLIKTRGQQVTLSCSPISGHRSVSWYQQTPGQGLQFLFEYFSETQRNKGNFPGRFSGRQFSNSRSEMNVSTLELGDSALYLCASSHGTGGIYEQYFGPGTRLTVT.

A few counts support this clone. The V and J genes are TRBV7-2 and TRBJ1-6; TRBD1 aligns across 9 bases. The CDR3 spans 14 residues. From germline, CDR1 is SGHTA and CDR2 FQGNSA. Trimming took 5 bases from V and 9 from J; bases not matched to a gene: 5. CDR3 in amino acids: CASSQPGQGSPLHF. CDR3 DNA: TGTGCCAGCAGCCAACCGGGACAGGGTTCACCCCTCCACTTT. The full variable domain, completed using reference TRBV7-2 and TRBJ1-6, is GAGVSQSPSNKVTEKGKDVELRCDPISGHTALYWYRQSLGQGLEFLIYFQGNSAPDKSGLPSDRFSAERTGGSVSTLTIQRTQQEDSAVYLCASSQPGQGSPLHFGNGTRLTVT.

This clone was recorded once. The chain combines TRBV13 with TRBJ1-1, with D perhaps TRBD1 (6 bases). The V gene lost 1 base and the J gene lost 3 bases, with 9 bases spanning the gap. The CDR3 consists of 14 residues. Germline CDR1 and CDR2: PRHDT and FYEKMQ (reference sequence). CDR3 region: CASSLEGVHTEAFF. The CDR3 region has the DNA TGTGCCAGCAGCTTAGAGGGGGTTCACACTGAAGCTTTCTTT.

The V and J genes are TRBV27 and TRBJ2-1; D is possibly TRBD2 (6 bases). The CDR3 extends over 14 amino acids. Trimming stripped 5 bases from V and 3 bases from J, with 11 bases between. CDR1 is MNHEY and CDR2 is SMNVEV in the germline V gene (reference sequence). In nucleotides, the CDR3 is TGTGCCAGCAGTCGGGAGCCCCTCTACAATGAGCAGTTCTTC. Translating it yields CASSREPLYNEQFF.

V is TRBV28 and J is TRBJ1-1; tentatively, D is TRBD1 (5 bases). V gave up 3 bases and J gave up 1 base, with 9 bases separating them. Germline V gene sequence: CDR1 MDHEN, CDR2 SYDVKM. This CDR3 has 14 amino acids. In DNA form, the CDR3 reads TGTGCCAGCAGTTTCGGGGGGGGGAACACTGAAGCTTTCTTT. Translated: CASSFGGGNTEAFF.

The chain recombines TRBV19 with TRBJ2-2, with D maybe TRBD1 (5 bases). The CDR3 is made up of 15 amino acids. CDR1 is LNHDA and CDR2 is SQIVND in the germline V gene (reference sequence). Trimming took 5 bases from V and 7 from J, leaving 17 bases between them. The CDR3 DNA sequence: TGTGCCAGTAGTTACAGGACGGAATCGGGCGGGGAGCTGTTTTTT. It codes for CASSYRTESGGELFF.

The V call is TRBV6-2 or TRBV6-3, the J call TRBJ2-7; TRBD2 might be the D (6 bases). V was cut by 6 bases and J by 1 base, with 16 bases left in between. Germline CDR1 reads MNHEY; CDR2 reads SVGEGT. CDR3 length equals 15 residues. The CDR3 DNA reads TGTGCCAGCAGCAAGCTAGCGCAAACGTCCTACGAGCAGTACTTC. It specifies CASSKLAQTSYEQYF.

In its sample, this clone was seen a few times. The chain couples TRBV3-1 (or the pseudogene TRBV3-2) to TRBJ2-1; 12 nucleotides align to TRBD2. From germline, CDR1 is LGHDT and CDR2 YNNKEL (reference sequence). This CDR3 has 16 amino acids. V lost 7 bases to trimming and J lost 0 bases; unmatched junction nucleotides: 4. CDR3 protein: CASTPTSGSSYNEQFF. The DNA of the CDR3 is TGTGCCAGCACCCCGACTAGCGGGAGCTCCTACAATGAGCAGTTCTTC.

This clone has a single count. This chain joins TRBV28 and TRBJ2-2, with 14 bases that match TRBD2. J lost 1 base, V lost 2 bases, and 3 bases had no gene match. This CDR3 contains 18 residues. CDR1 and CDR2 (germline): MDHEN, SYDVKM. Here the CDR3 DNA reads TGTGCCAGCAGTTTACTAGGACTAGCGGGAGGGAACACCGGGGAGCTGTTTTTT. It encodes CASSLLGLAGGNTGELFF.

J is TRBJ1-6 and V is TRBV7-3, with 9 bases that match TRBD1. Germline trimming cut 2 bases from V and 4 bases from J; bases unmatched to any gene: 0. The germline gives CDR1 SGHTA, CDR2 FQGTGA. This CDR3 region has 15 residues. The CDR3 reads CASSLGTGYNSPLHF. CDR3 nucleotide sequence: TGTGCCAGCAGCTTAGGGACAGGGTATAATTCACCCCTCCACTTT.

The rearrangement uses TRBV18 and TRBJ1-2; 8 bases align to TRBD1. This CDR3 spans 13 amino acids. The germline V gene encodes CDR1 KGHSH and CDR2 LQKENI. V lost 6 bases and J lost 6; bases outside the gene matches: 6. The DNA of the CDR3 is TGTGCCAGCTCCCGGATACAGGGGGATGGCTACACCTTC. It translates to CASSRIQGDGYTF.

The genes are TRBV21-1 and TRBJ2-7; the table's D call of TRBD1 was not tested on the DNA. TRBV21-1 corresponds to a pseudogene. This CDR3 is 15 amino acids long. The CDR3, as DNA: TGTGCCAGCAGCAAAGGGGGACAGGGGGACTACGAGCAGTACTTC. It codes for CASSKGGQGDYEQYF.

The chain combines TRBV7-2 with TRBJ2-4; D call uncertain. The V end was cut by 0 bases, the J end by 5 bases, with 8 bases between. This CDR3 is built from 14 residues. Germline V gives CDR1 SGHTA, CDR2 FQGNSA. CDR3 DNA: TGTGCCAGCAGCTTAGCCAGTCCCGAAAACATTCAGTACTTC. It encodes CASSLASPENIQYF.

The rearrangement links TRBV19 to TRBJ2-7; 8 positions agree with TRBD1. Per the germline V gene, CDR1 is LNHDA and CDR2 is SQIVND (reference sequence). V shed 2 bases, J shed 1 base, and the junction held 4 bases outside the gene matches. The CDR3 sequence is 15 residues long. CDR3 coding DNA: TGTGCCAGTAGTATAAGGACAGGGTCGTCCTACGAGCAGTACTTC. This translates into CASSIRTGSSYEQYF.

The CDR3 bases are TGTGCCAGCAGTCCCCAGGGGAGCGGGAGGGCCGGTGAGACCCAGTACTTC. It yields the protein CASSPQGSGRAGETQYF. The V and J genes are TRBV6-2 or TRBV6-3 and TRBJ2-5; TRBD2 agrees at 10 bases. CDR3 size: 17 residues. Germline CDR1 MNHEY, CDR2 SVGEGT. J gave up 5 bases and V 5 bases, and 14 bases lay outside the gene matches.

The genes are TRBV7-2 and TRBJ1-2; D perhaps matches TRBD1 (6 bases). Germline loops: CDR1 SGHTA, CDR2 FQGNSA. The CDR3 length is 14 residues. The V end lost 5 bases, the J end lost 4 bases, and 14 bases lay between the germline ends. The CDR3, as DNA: TGTGCCAGCAGCCCCGACCGGGACATCTATGGCTACACCTTC. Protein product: CASSPDRDIYGYTF.

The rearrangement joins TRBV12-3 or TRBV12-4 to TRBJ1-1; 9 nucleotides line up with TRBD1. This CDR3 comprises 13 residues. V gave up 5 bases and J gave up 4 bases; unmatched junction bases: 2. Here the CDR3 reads CASSKQGATEAFF. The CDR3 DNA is TGTGCCAGCAGTAAACAGGGGGCCACTGAAGCTTTCTTT.

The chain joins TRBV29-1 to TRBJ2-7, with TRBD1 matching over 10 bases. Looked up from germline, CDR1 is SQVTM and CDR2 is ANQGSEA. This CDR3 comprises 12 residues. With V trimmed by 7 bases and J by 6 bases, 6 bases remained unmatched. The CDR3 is CSARDRGSEQYF. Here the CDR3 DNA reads TGCAGCGCCCGGGACAGGGGAAGCGAGCAGTACTTC.

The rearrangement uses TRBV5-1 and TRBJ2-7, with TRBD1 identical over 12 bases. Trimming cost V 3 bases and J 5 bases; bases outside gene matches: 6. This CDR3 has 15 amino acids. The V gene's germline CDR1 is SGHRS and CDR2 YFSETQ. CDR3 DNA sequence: TGCGCCAGCAGCTCTTCCGGGACAGGGGGCCACGAGCAGTACTTC. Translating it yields CASSSSGTGGHEQYF.

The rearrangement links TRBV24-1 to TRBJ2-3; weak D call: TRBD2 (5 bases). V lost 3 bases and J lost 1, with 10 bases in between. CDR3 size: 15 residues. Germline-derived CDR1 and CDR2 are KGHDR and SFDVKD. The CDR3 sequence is CATSDTGTGTDTQYF. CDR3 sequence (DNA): TGTGCCACCAGTGATACGGGAACTGGCACAGATACGCAGTATTTT.